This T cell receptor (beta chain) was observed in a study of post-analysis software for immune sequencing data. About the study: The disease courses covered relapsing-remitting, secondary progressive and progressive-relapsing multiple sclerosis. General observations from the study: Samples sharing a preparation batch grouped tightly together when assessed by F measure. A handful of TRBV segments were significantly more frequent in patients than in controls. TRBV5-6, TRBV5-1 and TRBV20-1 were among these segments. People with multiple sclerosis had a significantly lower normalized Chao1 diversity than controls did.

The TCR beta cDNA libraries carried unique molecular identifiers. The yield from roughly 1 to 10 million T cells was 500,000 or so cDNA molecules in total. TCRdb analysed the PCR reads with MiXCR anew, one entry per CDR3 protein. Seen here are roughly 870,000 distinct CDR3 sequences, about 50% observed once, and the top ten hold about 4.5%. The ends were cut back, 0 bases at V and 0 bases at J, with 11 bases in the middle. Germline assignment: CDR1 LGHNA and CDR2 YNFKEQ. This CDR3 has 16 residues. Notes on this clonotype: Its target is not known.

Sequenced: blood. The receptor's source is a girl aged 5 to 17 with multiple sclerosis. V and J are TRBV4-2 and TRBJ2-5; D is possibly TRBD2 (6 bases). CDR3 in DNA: TGTGCCAGCAGCCAAGAACCAGCGGGCAACCAAGAGACCCAGTACTTC. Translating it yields CASSQEPAGNQETQYF.